The 18 T cell receptor beta chains presented below share a single source sample, sequenced in a study of Ad26.COV2.S vaccination and SARS-CoV-2 variants. This table comes from immunoSEQ multiplex PCR, and its TCRdb copy is limited to in-frame clones, with some not included. The profile covers hundreds of thousands of clones, with 92% appearing a single time and roughly 1.7% taken by the ten largest. Treatment specified: roughly 19 received Ad26.COV2.S at low or high dose, single or two shots; 5 received placebo; per-sample allocation not given. Sample collection was performed on day 63 after the first vaccine or placebo injection. This material consisted of peripheral blood, taken in a trial of Ad26.COV2.S vaccine versus placebo. These receptors were collected from a person between 18 and 59 years old who received the Ad26.COV2.S COVID-19 vaccine or a placebo.

Details on this clone: Other nucleotide sequences in the sample specify the same CDR3. The chain recombines TRBV27 with TRBJ2-1, with a possible D match to TRBD2 (5 bases). Germline CDR1 MNHEY, CDR2 SMNVEV (reference sequence). CDR3 length: 14 amino acids. The V gene lost 2 bases and the J gene lost 0 bases, with 5 bases spanning the gap. The CDR3 nucleotides read TGTGCCAGCAGTTTAGCGGGCTCCTACAATGAGCAGTTCTTC. It is translated as CASSLAGSYNEQFF.

CDR3 amino acids: CASSLLGQGPSPLHF. The CDR3 coding sequence is TGTGCCAGCAGCCTTCTGGGCCAGGGGCCCTCACCCCTCCACTTT. This sequence joins TRBV7-9 and TRBJ1-6, with D possibly matching TRBD1 (6 bases). Germline CDR1 is SEHNR and CDR2 is FQNEAQ (reference sequence). CDR3 length: 15 residues. Trimming shortened V by 5 bases and J by 10 bases, and 18 bases separated the two germline ends. The complete variable domain, with remaining parts taken from reference TRBV7-9 and TRBJ1-6, reads DTGVSQNPRHKITKRGQNVTFRCDPISEHNRLYWYRQTLGQGPEFLTYFQNEAQLEKSRLLSDRFSAERPKGSFSTLEIQRTEQGDSAMYLCASSLLGQGPSPLHFGNGTRLTVT.

This sequence joins TRBV5-1 and TRBJ1-5; no definite D call. The CDR3 spans 14 residues. V was clipped by 4 bases and J by 3 bases, with 11 bases between them. Per germline, CDR1 SGHRS and CDR2 YFSETQ. DNA for the CDR3: TGCGCCAGCAGCACGGACGACCCCAATCAGCCCCAGCATTTT. Encoded protein: CASSTDDPNQPQHF. The full variable domain, completed using reference TRBV5-1 and TRBJ1-5, is KAGVTQTPRYLIKTRGQQVTLSCSPISGHRSVSWYQQTPGQGLQFLFEYFSETQRNKGNFPGRFSGRQFSNSRSEMNVSTLELGDSALYLCASSTDDPNQPQHFGDGTRLSIL.

This clone appeared once. The gene calls are TRBV28 and TRBJ1-5; D may be TRBD1 (5 bases). Germline V CDR1 and CDR2: MDHEN, SYDVKM. The CDR3 runs 14 residues. Trimming pared 7 bases from V and 3 bases from J, leaving 13 bases between. CDR3 sequence (DNA): TGTGCCAGCAAGTCTCCAGGGTACAATCAGCCCCAGCATTTT. This translates into CASKSPGYNQPQHF.

The chain links TRBV30 to TRBJ1-4; 8 nucleotides align to TRBD1. In germline, CDR1 is GTSNPN, CDR2 SVGIG (reference sequence). V was clipped by 2 bases and J by 10 bases; unmatched bases: 12. The length of the CDR3 is 15 residues. The CDR3 nucleotides read TGTGCCTGGAGTCTTCCGGGACAGGCCCGGGGAAAACTGTTTTTT. Encoded protein: CAWSLPGQARGKLFF.

The rearrangement links TRBV2 to TRBJ1-5; D is uncertain. The germline CDR1 and CDR2 sequences are SNHLY and FYNNEI. V gave up 5 bases and J gave up 3 bases, with 11 bases separating them. The CDR3 runs to 14 residues. DNA of the CDR3: TGTGCCAGCAGTCCCCTTTACCTCAATCAGCCCCAGCATTTT. This translates into CASSPLYLNQPQHF.

The chain combines TRBV7-2 with TRBJ2-7; tentative D call: TRBD1 (5 bases). The CDR3 runs 15 residues. Trimming shortened V by 1 base and J by 2 bases, and 12 bases separated the two germline ends. Germline CDR1 and CDR2: SGHTA and FQGNSA. For the CDR3, the DNA is TGTGCCAGCAGCTTAGTTCAGGCAGGGACCTACGAGCAGTACTTC. Its protein product is CASSLVQAGTYEQYF.

This clone was seen once. The rearrangement joins TRBV10-3 to TRBJ1-5; D unclear. The CDR3 loop spans 12 amino acids. V lost 6 bases to trimming and J lost 4 bases, with 7 bases between them. In germline, CDR1 is ENHRY, CDR2 SYGVKD. This chain's CDR3 is CAISTGNQPQHF. The CDR3 nucleotides read TGTGCCATCAGCACGGGTAATCAGCCCCAGCATTTT.

This chain links TRBV19 with TRBJ1-1; 7 nucleotides match TRBD1. CDR1 is LNHDA and CDR2 is SQIVND in the germline V gene (reference sequence). The CDR3 is made up of 13 amino acids. The V segment lost 6 bases and the J segment 5 bases; nucleotides outside the gene matches: 6. This CDR3 is CASRTGAGTEAFF. CDR3 in DNA: TGTGCCAGTAGAACAGGGGCTGGGACTGAAGCTTTCTTT.

The V and J genes are TRBV6-2 or TRBV6-3 and TRBJ2-1, with 8 nucleotides matching TRBD2. Germline V lookup: CDR1 MNHEY, CDR2 SVGEGT. The junction had 9 bases not matched to a gene; V was cut back by 2 bases and J by 0 bases. The CDR3 covers 18 residues. CDR3 sequence reads: CASSYRGGGSSSYNEQFF. CDR3 bases: TGTGCCAGCAGTTACCGAGGCGGGGGGTCCTCCTCCTACAATGAGCAGTTCTTC.

The V call is TRBV9, the J call TRBJ1-6; no clear D. Trimming shortened V by 1 base and J by 10 bases, and 12 bases separated the two germline ends. This CDR3 region has 14 residues. CDR1 and CDR2 (germline): SGDLS, YYNGEE. CDR3 loop: CASSVQSTRSPLHF. CDR3 DNA: TGTGCCAGCAGCGTACAGTCCACGAGGTCACCCCTCCACTTT. Together with reference TRBV9 and TRBJ1-6, the CDR3 gives the full variable domain: DSGVTQTPKHLITATGQRVTLRCSPRSGDLSVYWYQQSLDQGLQFLIQYYNGEERAKGNILERFSAQQFPDLHSELNLSSLELGDSALYFCASSVQSTRSPLHFGNGTRLTVT.

This rearrangement joins TRBV7-9 to TRBJ2-1; no reliable D call. Germline CDR1 reads SEHNR; CDR2 reads FQNEAQ (reference sequence). Trimming pared 5 bases from V and 3 bases from J, leaving 8 bases between. The CDR3 covers 13 residues. In DNA, the CDR3 is TGTGCCAGCAGCCCACTCGACTACAATGAGCAGTTCTTC. Translating it yields CASSPLDYNEQFF.

The chain uses TRBV5-4 and TRBJ1-3; D is ambiguous. Germline CDR1 is SGHNT and CDR2 is YYREEE (reference sequence). The CDR3 totals 14 residues. Between the trimmed V and J ends, which lost 2 bases and 4 bases, there was a span of 10 bases. The CDR3 spells CASSFGGGGNTIYF. DNA for the CDR3: TGTGCCAGCAGCTTCGGAGGTGGGGGAAACACCATATATTTT.

The CDR3 reads CASSPGTRYTDTQYF. The CDR3 nucleotides are TGTGCCAGCAGCCCCGGGACTCGATACACAGATACGCAGTATTTT. J is TRBJ2-3 and V is TRBV28; D perhaps matches TRBD2 (6 bases). This CDR3 contains 15 residues. Germline V lookup: CDR1 MDHEN, CDR2 SYDVKM. V gave up 6 bases and J gave up 2 bases, with 15 bases separating them.

V and J are TRBV7-8 and TRBJ2-7; D is unresolved. Trimming took off 5 bases at V and 1 base at J, with 12 bases between the two ends. The germline gives CDR1 SGHVS, CDR2 FQNEAQ. The CDR3 spans 14 residues. CDR3 loop: CASSTDQLSYEQYF. The CDR3 DNA reads as TGTGCCAGCAGCACCGATCAGCTTTCCTACGAGCAGTACTTC. The variable domain in full, completed from reference TRBV7-8 and TRBJ2-7, reads GAGVSQSPRYKVAKRGQDVALRCDPISGHVSLFWYQQALGQGPEFLTYFQNEAQLDKSGLPSDRFFAERPEGSVSTLKIQRTQQEDSAVYLCASSTDQLSYEQYFGPGTRLTVT.

V usage is TRBV2 and J usage is TRBJ2-4, with no clear D. The CDR3 loop spans 15 amino acids. Trimming removed 0 bases from V and 3 bases from J, with 9 bases in between. Germline V gene sequence: CDR1 SNHLY, CDR2 FYNNEI. DNA of the CDR3: TGTGCCAGCAGTGAAGCTGGTCTTAGCAAAAACATTCAGTACTTC. Amino acids: CASSEAGLSKNIQYF.

This chain links TRBV5-4 with TRBJ2-7; 8 bases are shared with TRBD1. V lost 3 bases, J lost 3 bases, and 8 bases stayed unmatched. From germline, CDR1 is SGHNT and CDR2 YYREEE (reference sequence). The CDR3 length is 15 residues. The CDR3 DNA reads as TGTGCCAGCAGCTCCCGACAGGGGAGTATCTACGAGCAGTACTTC. It yields the protein CASSSRQGSIYEQYF.

V and J are TRBV18 and TRBJ2-5; TRBD2 matches at 8 bases. The CDR3 spans 17 residues. In germline, CDR1 is KGHSH, CDR2 LQKENI. V gave up 3 bases and J gave up 4 bases; unmatched junction bases: 13. The CDR3 coding sequence is TGTGCCAGCTCACCGCAGCGGGGGACCGTTGTGGGAGAGACCCAGTACTTC. Encoded protein: CASSPQRGTVVGETQYF. The variable domain in full, with the rest retrieved from reference TRBV18 and TRBJ2-5, is NAGVMQNPRHLVRRRGQEARLRCSPMKGHSHVYWYRQLPEEGLKFMVYLQKENIIDESGMPKERFSAEFPKEGPSILRIQQVVRGDSAAYFCASSPQRGTVVGETQYFGPGTRLLVL.